These T cell receptor beta chains were read from a single sample in a study of T cells in Graves' hyperthyroidism and ophthalmopathy. Each CDR3 protein gets one entry after TCRdb re-called the multiplex PCR reads with MiXCR. The repertoire holds about 640,000 distinct CDR3 sequences, with about 14% as singletons. Sequencing used blood. These TCRs come from a woman aged 45-59 years with Graves' ophthalmopathy. The CDR3 runs from the conserved cysteine through the conserved F or W. Each record gives: D gene, J gene, clone size, V gene, CDR3 protein, CDR3 DNA. A D gene is named only where the DNA matches it firmly. The listing skips clone size in some rows; elsewhere it reads once, few, many or a size class.

.,TRBJ2-1,many,TRBV18,CASSPLPNNEQFF,TGTGCCAGCTCACCACTTCCTAACAATGAGCAGTTCTTC
.,TRBJ2-1,.,TRBV11-3,CASSQRTGEQFF,TGTGCCAGCAGCCAACGGACCGGTGAGCAGTTCTTC
.,TRBJ1-2,many,TRBV27,CASSLGGAYGYTF,TGTGCCAGCAGTCTCGGTGGGGCCTATGGCTACACCTTC
.,TRBJ2-7,few,TRBV5-1,CASSLARGLKGYEQYF,TGCGCCAGCAGCTTGGCCAGGGGACTAAAGGGCTACGAGCAGTACTTC
TRBD1,TRBJ1-1,many,TRBV28,CASSRPGTGDAFF,TGTGCCAGCAGTAGACCCGGGACAGGGGATGCTTTCTTT
TRBD2,TRBJ2-3,many,TRBV7-8,CASIPTSGRPTDTQYF,TGTGCCAGCATTCCCACTAGCGGGAGACCCACAGATACGCAGTATTTT
.,TRBJ1-4,.,TRBV28,CASVGGLRNEKLFF,TGTGCCAGCGTAGGGGGGTTGCGTAATGAAAAACTGTTTTTT
TRBD2,TRBJ2-1,few,TRBV20-1,CSARVAGNEQFF,TGCAGTGCTAGAGTAGCGGGAAATGAGCAGTTCTTC
.,TRBJ2-2,.,TRBV27,CASTRTGTGELFF,TGTGCCAGCACCCGGACGGGCACCGGGGAGCTGTTTTTT
.,TRBJ2-7,many,TRBV19,CASKDLGQPEDEQYF,TGTGCCAGTAAAGACTTGGGTCAACCTGAAGACGAGCAGTACTTC
.,TRBJ2-5,many,TRBV28,CASYGQFSLETQYF,TGTGCCAGCTACGGACAGTTTTCTTTAGAGACCCAGTACTTC
TRBD2,TRBJ2-3,many,TRBV29-1,CSVAGTSGKDTQYF,TGCAGCGTGGCCGGGACTAGCGGGAAAGATACGCAGTATTTT
TRBD2,TRBJ2-3,many,TRBV6-2/TRBV6-3,CASGLGLAGVGTDTQYF,TGTGCCAGCGGCCTGGGACTAGCGGGAGTTGGAACAGATACGCAGTATTTT
.,TRBJ2-1,many,TRBV15,CATSRLVWNEQFF,TGTGCCACCAGCAGACTAGTCTGGAATGAGCAGTTCTTC
.,TRBJ1-3,.,TRBV12-3/TRBV12-4,CASSLTQGPMHTIYF,TGTGCCAGCAGTTTAACTCAGGGGCCGATGCACACCATATATTTT
.,TRBJ1-2,few,TRBV19,CASSTAGRRSYGYTF,TGTGCCAGTAGTACCGCAGGGAGGCGATCCTATGGCTACACCTTC
.,TRBJ2-1,.,TRBV7-6,CASRLIASPYNEQFF,TGTGCCAGCAGACTAATAGCTTCTCCCTACAATGAGCAGTTCTTC
.,TRBJ2-1,.,TRBV9,CASSVRAFNEQFF,TGTGCCAGCAGCGTTCGGGCTTTCAATGAGCAGTTCTTC
TRBD2,TRBJ2-7,few,TRBV11-3,CASSRLLAGDSYEQYF,TGTGCCAGCAGCCGCCTTCTAGCGGGAGACTCCTACGAGCAGTACTTC
.,TRBJ2-3,many,TRBV5-1,CASSLTVGADTQYF,TGCGCCAGCAGCTTGACGGTCGGGGCAGATACGCAGTATTTT
.,TRBJ2-5,few,TRBV5-1,CASSRTPFGETQYF,TGCGCCAGCAGCCGGACTCCGTTCGGAGAGACCCAGTACTTC
TRBD2,TRBJ2-5,many,TRBV9,CASSRPYTSGRGEETQYF,TGTGCCAGCAGCCGCCCCTATACTAGCGGGAGGGGTGAAGAGACCCAGTACTTC
TRBD1,TRBJ1-4,once,TRBV19,CASSIVGQGATNEKLFF,TGTGCCAGTAGTATCGTTGGACAGGGGGCAACTAATGAAAAACTGTTTTTT